This entry concerns a single T cell receptor beta chain. This sample was taken from a study of technical replicates of blood from a handful of donors. Only in-frame clones appear in the TCRdb table, and some are missing; sequencing was by immunoSEQ multiplex PCR. The sample records roughly 52,000 clones, around 96% being singletons. The ends lost 0 bases at V and 4 bases at J; junction bases unmatched: 11. This CDR3 is built from 17 residues. The germline gives CDR1 LGHNA, CDR2 YSLEER. The sequenced material came from PBMCs. The chain links TRBV4-3 to TRBJ2-5; TRBD2 aligns across 7 bases. The sequence was collected from a human donor in good health. Some clones in this sample may be carry-over from other donors' samples. In DNA form, the CDR3 reads TGCGCCAGCAGCCAAGATGGGGGGAGGGCCGCAGGAGAGACCCAGTACTTC. Translating gives CASSQDGGRAAGETQYF.